This TCR beta chain was found in a study of Ad26.COV2.S vaccination and SARS-CoV-2 variants (dated by TCRdb to 2020 to 2022). A note on the overall study: Vaccine-arm donors came from COV1001, a multicentre, randomized, double-blind, placebo-controlled phase I-IIa trial of Ad26.COV2.S in healthy adults. The TCR-sequenced set comprised about 32 samples: roughly 19 Ad26.COV2.S vaccine recipients, 5 placebo recipients and 8 SARS-CoV-2 convalescent individuals. Trial participants were randomized into five groups of five, in which low-dose or high-dose Ad26.COV2.S was given once or twice, or placebo was given on both occasions. Blinding of investigators to trial group allocation was maintained during experiments and outcome assessment. Ad26.COV2.S was given intramuscularly at 5x10^10 or 1x10^11 viral particles, as a single shot or as two shots 56 days apart. TCRbeta repertoire sequencing was used to assess the specificity and breadth of SARS-CoV-2-reactive T cell receptors after Ad26.COV2.S vaccination.

The research as a whole found: Comparable non-spike TCR breadth was observed between vaccine and placebo recipients, consistent with only spike being contained in the vaccine. Comparing responses between vaccine doses or regimens was not something the study was powered to do. The authors noted that the TCR breadth and depth analyses may have underestimated total T cell responses. Higher spike-specific TCR breadth was observed in Ad26.COV2.S recipients than in placebo recipients (P = 0.0014). After vaccination, substantial breadth of spike-specific CD8+ and CD4+ T cell responses was reported.

Interpreted using the paper, the treatment or condition label stands for: 15 to 20 received Ad26.COV2.S at low or high dose, single or two shots; about five received placebo; per-sample allocation not given. Repertoires of vaccine and placebo recipients were sequenced from samples taken on day 63 after the first injection. Between 29 July and 7 August 2020, Cohort 1b enrolled about two dozen adults aged 18-55 years at one site in Boston, USA. Ad26.COV2.S was a replication-incompetent adenovirus type 26 vector that expressed a prefusion-stabilized SARS-CoV-2 spike protein derived from the original Wuhan strain. As for this clone: This receptor's antigen is unknown. The sample holds no much larger clone one base away, and base qualities are not on file. Other DNA sequences in this specimen translate into the identical CDR3.

The immunoSEQ Assay was the method used to sequence TCRbeta CDR3 regions. After extraction, genomic DNA underwent amplification by bias-controlled multiplex PCR, followed by high-throughput sequencing. The authors processed their data as follows. To quantify the absolute abundance of each unique TCRbeta CDR3 region, sequences were collapsed and filtered. Usable DNA was measured by amplifying reference genes present in all nucleated cells, and TCRbeta template counts were normalized to that usable DNA to estimate T cell fraction. Repertoire TCRs were annotated as SARS-CoV-2-specific when V gene, CDR3 amino acid sequence and J gene were exactly matched to a known reactive TCR set. MIRA supplied the reference SARS-CoV-2 TCR set, which was filtered for enrichment in COVID-19-positive ImmuneCODE repertoires so that public or cross-reactive TCRs were removed. Drawing on the MIRA antigens, annotated TCRs were analysed further at the level of specific ORF or position within ORF. Breadth was defined as annotated unique rearrangements over total unique productive rearrangements; depth was the summed frequency of those rearrangements. Two-sided Wilcoxon rank-sum tests were applied when comparing TCR breadth between groups. TCRdb provides this immuneACCESS table in a form limited to in-frame rearrangements. Some clones are lacking; in checked studies, under half of them reflect an unresolved V gene, and why the rest are absent is not known. Clone size and the V and J calls come from that table; the DNA yielded D and trimming. For this sample there are around 400,000 clones; around 91% appear just once. 1.5% to 2% of the sample lies in the top ten.

This receptor was identified in a person between 18 and 65 years old who received the Ad26.COV2.S COVID-19 vaccine or a placebo. Sequences were derived from peripheral blood, sampled in a trial of Ad26.COV2.S vaccine versus placebo.

The CDR3 loop reads CASSERTWGSYEQYF. DNA sequence: TGTGCCAGCAGTGAAAGGACCTGGGGGTCTTACGAGCAGTACTTC. The chain links TRBV2 with TRBJ2-7; the D gene is possibly TRBD1 or TRBD2, each agreeing over 5 bases. The germline V gene provides CDR1 SNHLY and CDR2 FYNNEI. Its CDR3 holds 15 amino acids, cysteine through phenylalanine. Only CDR3 DNA is held: 45 bases, read in frame from base 1. V is clipped by 2 bases and J by 4 bases, and the sequence between their germline boundaries is 15 bases long.